These 31 T cell receptor beta chains were all obtained from the same sample, sequenced in a study of Graves' ophthalmopathy and Graves' hyperthyroidism (dated 2018 in TCRdb). TCRdb lists the instrument as Illumina HiSeq 2000. TCR beta CDR3 regions were amplified from RNA transcripts for repertoire sequencing. The first round of RT-PCR was done with HTBI primers and the Qiagen OneStep RT-PCR kit, and was followed by a second round of multiplex PCR, then size selection and purification. TCRdb cleaned the public reads at Q25 with fastp, built clones with MiXCR and kept in-frame beta chains. Identical CDR3 protein sequences are pooled into one entry, listed with their most common genes and DNA. This sample is represented by some 1.1 million distinct CDR3 sequences; 36% of them were singletons. The ten largest account for roughly 10% of the sample. Sequencing was carried out using peripheral blood or thyroid tissue (not recorded which). The receptors were gathered from an adult man with Graves' hyperthyroidism.

Here the CDR3 DNA reads TGCAGTGCTAGAGATCGGCTAGCGGGAAGTGAGACCCAGTACTTC. Translated, it gives CSARDRLAGSETQYF. The V gene is TRBV20-1, the J gene TRBJ2-5; 9 bases match TRBD2. The CDR3 is 15 residues long. Trimming removed 0 bases from V and 5 bases from J; junction bases left unmatched: 7. Germline V gene data show CDR1 as DFQATT and CDR2 as SNEGSKA (reference sequence).

This clonotype was counted at least ten times. The chain combines TRBV20-1 with TRBJ1-6; 9 nucleotides match TRBD1. The germline CDR1 and CDR2 sequences are DFQATT and SNEGSKA (reference sequence). The CDR3 covers 17 residues. Trimming removed 1 base from V and 5 bases from J; junction bases left unmatched: 9. The CDR3 reads CSARVPDRGIHNSPLHF. CDR3 DNA: TGCAGTGCTAGAGTGCCGGACAGGGGAATACATAATTCACCCCTCCACTTT.

This rearrangement joins TRBV5-1 to TRBJ2-2; no clear D gene. Germline assignment: CDR1 SGHRS and CDR2 YFSETQ. The ends were cut back, 1 base at V and 3 bases at J, with 13 bases in the middle. CDR3 length equals 16 residues. The CDR3 sequence is CASSLFLVADTGELFF. The CDR3 bases are TGCGCCAGCAGCTTGTTTCTGGTCGCGGACACCGGGGAGCTGTTTTTT.

V and J are TRBV7-2 and TRBJ2-5, with 9 bases that match TRBD1. V dropped 4 bases and J dropped 1; count of bases not matched to a gene: 7. The CDR3 is made up of 16 amino acids. CDR1 and CDR2 from the germline V gene are SGHTA and FQGNSA. The CDR3 region is CASSYPGQGSQETQYF. The CDR3 nucleotides are TGTGCCAGCAGCTACCCGGGACAGGGCTCCCAAGAGACCCAGTACTTC.

Concerning this clonotype: A much larger clone sits a single nucleotide away, making a read error possible. As the CDR3 is not closed by the conserved phenylalanine or tryptophan, this likely results from a read error. The chain joins TRBV20-1 to TRBJ2-7, with TRBD2 matching over 12 bases. V trimming: 5 bases; J trimming: 7 bases; junction bases outside the gene matches: 9. The CDR3 is 14 residues long. Germline loops: CDR1 DFQATT, CDR2 SNEGSKA (reference sequence). The DNA for the CDR3 is TGCAGTGCTGGAAGACTAGCGGGGGTAGGTGAGCAGTACTCC. It yields the protein CSAGRLAGVGEQYS.

This clonotype was observed at least ten times. One end of the junction varies from germline; a read error may be responsible. The chain carries TRBV10-3 and TRBJ1-1, with 9 bases lining up with TRBD1. The germline CDR1 and CDR2 sequences are ENHRY and SYGVKD. This CDR3 is built from 15 residues. This chain's CDR3 is CASSARDRANTEAFF. In nucleotides, the CDR3 is TGTGCCAGCAGTGCCCGGGACAGGGCGAACACTGAAGCTTTCTTT.

V gene TRBV19 combines with J gene TRBJ2-5; 13 nucleotides match TRBD2. Germline-derived CDR1 and CDR2 are LNHDA and SQIVND (reference sequence). Germline trimming cut 5 bases from V and 4 bases from J; bases unmatched to any gene: 7. The CDR3 totals 16 residues. The CDR3 DNA is TGTGCCAGTAGTCAACTAGCGGGGGGGCGTGGAGAGACCCAGTACTTC. It specifies CASSQLAGGRGETQYF.

Points on this clonotype: Being one base from a much bigger clone, this may be a read error. The gene calls are TRBV20-1 and TRBJ2-7, with a weak D call TRBD1 (5 bases). The length of the CDR3 is 15 residues. Germline-derived CDR1 and CDR2 are DFQATT and SNEGSKA (reference sequence). Here the CDR3 DNA reads TGCAGTGCTAGTGTCCCCCGACAGAGTGCCTACGGGCAGTACTTC. It yields the protein CSASVPRQSAYGQYF.

In this sample, this clonotype turned up many times. The chain recombines TRBV7-2 with TRBJ1-2; D gene unclear. This CDR3 has 13 amino acids. The V end was cut by 4 bases, the J end by 7 bases, with 13 bases between. CDR1 and CDR2 (germline): SGHTA, FQGNSA. The DNA of the CDR3 is TGTGCCAGCAGCTATGAACTCGGGGTTGGCTACACCTTC. Translated: CASSYELGVGYTF.

Note on this clonotype: Possible read error: a much larger clone is one base away. The chain links TRBV24-1 to TRBJ2-7, with TRBD2 matching 7 bases. This CDR3 is built from 14 residues. Germline V gene sequence: CDR1 KGHDR, CDR2 SFDVKD. After removal of 4 bases from V and 9 bases from J, the junction contained 11 bases not matched to a gene. The CDR3 DNA is TGTGCCACCAGTGACTCAAGCAGGACGGGGGGGCAGTACTTC. It is translated as CATSDSSRTGGQYF.

This clonotype appeared many times. CDR3 region: CSARGTDGRGTEAFF. The CDR3 nucleotides read TGCAGTGCTAGAGGGACCGACGGGAGAGGCACTGAAGCTTTCTTT. The chain combines TRBV20-1 with TRBJ1-1; D unclear. The CDR3 loop spans 15 amino acids. Germline CDR1 reads DFQATT; CDR2 reads SNEGSKA (reference sequence). Trimming cost V 1 base and J 4 bases, with 16 bases left between them.

This clonotype has a count of ten or more. In DNA form, the CDR3 reads TGCAGCGTTTCCGACACTCGCGAGCAGTACTTC. It is translated as CSVSDTREQYF. J is TRBJ2-7 and V is TRBV29-1; D is unclear. V was pared by 5 bases and J by 6 bases, with 11 bases between. Per the germline V gene, CDR1 is SQVTM and CDR2 is ANQGSEA. This CDR3 is 11 amino acids long.

This clonotype turned up a few times. The V gene is TRBV5-6, the J gene TRBJ2-7; D tentatively reads TRBD1 or TRBD2 (5 bases each). Per germline, CDR1 SGHDT and CDR2 YYEEEE. V gave up 3 bases and J gave up 0 bases, with 13 bases separating them. The CDR3 loop spans 15 amino acids. This CDR3 is CASSSGPGPSYEQYF. The CDR3 DNA reads TGTGCCAGCAGCTCGGGGCCAGGGCCCTCCTACGAGCAGTACTTC. The full variable domain, in which reference TRBV5-6 and TRBJ2-7 provide the parts outside the CDR3, is DAGVTQSPTHLIKTRGQQVTLRCSPKSGHDTVSWYQQALGQGPQFIFQYYEEEERQRGNFPDRFSGHQFPNYSSELNVNALLLGDSALYLCASSSGPGPSYEQYFGPGTRLTVT.

This clonotype has just a few counts. The chain links TRBV20-1 to TRBJ1-5; D gene unclear. Between the trimmed V and J ends, which lost 2 bases and 3 bases, there was a span of 14 bases. In germline, CDR1 is DFQATT, CDR2 SNEGSKA (reference sequence). This CDR3 region has 15 residues. CDR3 residues: CSARKGLRNNQPQHF. CDR3 DNA sequence: TGCAGTGCTAGAAAGGGCCTCCGGAACAATCAGCCCCAGCATTTT.

V gene TRBV7-9 combines with J gene TRBJ2-7; possibly TRBD2 for D (5 bases). This CDR3 has 14 residues. Trimming removed 1 base at V and 7 bases at J, with 14 bases between. From germline, CDR1 is SEHNR and CDR2 FQNEAQ (reference sequence). CDR3 DNA: TGTGCCAGCAGCTTAGGTACGGGATCGGAAGAGCAGTACTTC. This gives the protein CASSLGTGSEEQYF.

The chain combines TRBV10-3 with TRBJ2-7, with D perhaps assigned TRBD1 or TRBD2 (5 bases each). Germline V lookup: CDR1 ENHRY, CDR2 SYGVKD. CDR3 size: 14 residues. V was cut by 7 bases and J by 2 bases, with 15 bases left in between. The CDR3 protein is CAIKGTGSPYEQYF. The CDR3 bases are TGTGCCATCAAGGGGACCGGGTCTCCCTACGAGCAGTACTTC.

In the case of this clonotype: This sequence may be a read error, since a much larger clone differs from it by one base. This chain links TRBV11-2 with TRBJ2-7; a weak D match, TRBD2 (5 bases). This CDR3 has 16 amino acids. Germline CDR1 and CDR2: SGHAT and FQNNGV. V was pared by 8 bases and J by 0 bases, with 20 bases between. The CDR3 loop reads CASVGVSSRDSYEQYF. The CDR3 nucleotides read TGTGCCAGCGTGGGTGTCAGTTCTCGGGACTCCTACGAGCAGTACTTC.

The table lists this clonotype with a few counts. The J gene is TRBJ2-7, the V gene TRBV4-1, with D possibly matching TRBD1 (6 bases). The germline CDR1 and CDR2 sequences are MGHRA and YSYEKL. This CDR3 has 14 residues. Trimming removed 5 bases at V and 2 bases at J, with 13 bases between. This chain's CDR3 is CASSSKQGPYEQYF. The DNA for the CDR3 is TGCGCCAGCAGCTCAAAACAGGGCCCCTACGAGCAGTACTTC.

The sample holds a few counts of this clonotype. The CDR3 nucleotides are TGTGCCAGCAGCATTGGACAGATCAATCAGCCCCAGCATTTT. Protein product: CASSIGQINQPQHF. The chain has TRBV28 and TRBJ1-5, with D maybe TRBD1 (6 bases). CDR3 length: 14 residues. Germline-derived CDR1 and CDR2 are MDHEN and SYDVKM. V lost 6 bases and J 3 bases, leaving 12 bases between the germline ends.

J is TRBJ2-2 and V is TRBV2, with 9 bases identical to TRBD1. The CDR3 length is 16 residues. V was pared by 6 bases and J by 0 bases, with 5 bases of the junction left unmatched. The germline V gene has CDR1 SNHLY and CDR2 FYNNEI. CDR3 DNA sequence: TGTGCCAGCAGCCTCGGGGACAGGGCGAACACCGGGGAGCTGTTTTTT. Translated: CASSLGDRANTGELFF. The entire variable domain, with the rest obtained from reference TRBV2 and TRBJ2-2, is as follows: EPEVTQTPSHQVTQMGQEVILRCVPISNHLYFYWYRQILGQKVEFLVSFYNNEISEKSEIFDDQFSVERPDGSNFTLKIRSTKLEDSAMYFCASSLGDRANTGELFFGEGSRLTVL.

This clonotype was recorded a few times. This chain joins TRBV5-8 and TRBJ2-7; no definite D call. This CDR3 contains 15 residues. Looked up from germline, CDR1 is SGHTS and CDR2 is YDEGEE. V shed 1 base and J shed 0 bases, with 11 bases lying between them. The CDR3 DNA sequence: TGTGCCAGCAGCTTGTGGTCCATTACCTCCTACGAGCAGTACTTC. This translates into CASSLWSITSYEQYF.

Concerning this clonotype: The junction shows a germline mismatch at one end, possibly a read error. The J gene is TRBJ1-2, the V gene TRBV10-2; D might be TRBD1 (5 bases). The CDR3 totals 10 residues. CDR1 and CDR2 from the germline V gene are WSHSY and SAAADI. CDR3 coding DNA: TGTGCCAGCCCCAGGGATGGCTACACCTTC. Protein: CASPRDGYTF.

Written as DNA, the CDR3 is TGTGCCAGCAGGGCAACAGGGGGCTTTGGCTACGAGCAGTACTTC. This translates into CASRATGGFGYEQYF. The chain links TRBV6-1 to TRBJ2-7, with 9 bases that match TRBD1. This CDR3 region has 15 residues. The V gene end was trimmed by 6 bases and the J gene end by 3 bases; junction bases not matched to a gene: 9. Germline CDR1 is MNHNS and CDR2 is SASEGT.

There are a few counts of this clonotype. V gene TRBV7-8 combines with J gene TRBJ2-2; D uncertain. The CDR3 runs 13 residues. The germline V gene encodes CDR1 SGHVS and CDR2 FQNEAQ. Trimming shortened V by 4 bases and J by 7 bases, and 10 bases separated the two germline ends. The CDR3 DNA sequence: TGTGCCAGCAGCTCGCGGAGTGGCGGGGAGCTGTTTTTT. It is translated as CASSSRSGGELFF.

Comment on this clonotype: One base away lies a much larger clone, so this may be a sequencing read error. This chain uses TRBV7-8 with TRBJ2-7; possible D gene TRBD2, 6 bases. Deletions cut 5 bases from V and 6 bases from J, with 17 bases between. The CDR3 has 14 residues. Germline V gene sequence: CDR1 SGHVS, CDR2 FQNEAQ. The CDR3 loop reads CASSLGTPWGEQYF. CDR3 sequence (DNA): TGTGCCAGCAGCCTGGGGACTCCGTGGGGCGAGCAGTACTTC.

Only a few counts were recorded for this clonotype. Since a much larger clone is just one base distant, this may be a read error. V is TRBV20-1 and J is TRBJ2-2; D possibly uses TRBD1 or TRBD2 (5 bases each). CDR1 DFQATT and CDR2 SNEGSKA come from the germline V gene (reference sequence). The CDR3 sequence is 15 residues long. The CDR3 reads CSARVRTINTGEPFF. CDR3 nucleotide sequence: TGCAGTGCTAGAGTACGGACAATCAACACCGGGGAGCCGTTTTTT.

This clonotype was counted between two and nine times. The chain is built from TRBV5-5 and TRBJ2-5; maybe TRBD1 (7 bases). Trimming left V 0 bases short and J 0 bases short, with 12 bases between. The CDR3 extends over 16 amino acids. CDR1 and CDR2 from the germline V gene are SGHKS and YYEKEE (reference sequence). CDR3: CASSLASGGNQETQYF. Here the CDR3 DNA reads TGTGCCAGCAGCTTGGCCTCAGGGGGGAACCAAGAGACCCAGTACTTC.

The chain has TRBV5-4 and TRBJ2-7; D is possibly TRBD1 (5 bases). Trimming removed 2 bases at V and 2 bases at J, with 20 bases between. The germline V gene has CDR1 SGHNT and CDR2 YYREEE (reference sequence). The CDR3 spans 17 residues. The CDR3 spells CASSFQGLAALTYEQYF. The CDR3 region has the DNA TGTGCCAGCAGCTTTCAGGGCCTGGCGGCGCTTACCTACGAGCAGTACTTC.

This clonotype came up many times. The rearrangement uses TRBV7-9 and TRBJ2-7; D gene unclear. Trimming left V 7 bases short and J 3 bases short, with 16 bases between. Germline V lookup: CDR1 SEHNR, CDR2 FQNEAQ (reference sequence). CDR3 length: 14 amino acids. CDR3 DNA: TGTGCCAGCACTGAAGGCAGTAAAGGCTACGAGCAGTACTTC. It codes for CASTEGSKGYEQYF.

This clonotype was seen a few times. The V call is TRBV5-8, the J call TRBJ1-6, with 7 bases matching TRBD1. The CDR3 is 17 residues long. J was trimmed by 8 bases and V by 1 base; bases with no gene match: 12. In germline, CDR1 is SGHTS, CDR2 YDEGEE. The chain's CDR3 is CASSLKTGYMADSPLHF. CDR3 coding DNA: TGTGCCAGCAGCTTGAAGACAGGGTATATGGCGGATTCACCCCTCCACTTT.

This sequence joins TRBV10-3 and TRBJ1-1, with D unclear. The length of the CDR3 is 13 residues. From germline, CDR1 is ENHRY and CDR2 SYGVKD. Trimming pared 3 bases from V and 2 bases from J, leaving 7 bases between. CDR3 sequence: CAISDATNTEAFF. As DNA, the CDR3 is TGTGCCATCAGTGACGCGACTAACACTGAAGCTTTCTTT.